This T cell receptor (beta chain) came from a study of blood T cell repertoires in COVID-19. Generated by immunoSEQ multiplex PCR, the TCRdb table keeps only in-frame clones and is missing some. Among roughly 170,000 clones listed, approximately 87% were seen once. This receptor was identified in a man in his sixties or seventies with active or convalescent COVID-19. The sample taken for sequencing was peripheral blood.

The CDR3 DNA sequence: TGTGCCAGCAGCTTAAAGGGGGTGAACACTGAAGCTTTCTTT. This encodes CASSLKGVNTEAFF. The chain links TRBV7-9 to TRBJ1-1, with D maybe TRBD1 (6 bases). V was clipped by 2 bases and J by 0 bases, with 7 bases between them. The V gene's germline CDR1 is SEHNR and CDR2 FQNEAQ (reference sequence). CDR3 length: 14 residues. Variable domain in full (rest from reference TRBV7-9 and TRBJ1-1): DTGVSQNPRHKITKRGQNVTFRCDPISEHNRLYWYRQTLGQGPEFLTYFQNEAQLEKSRLLSDRFSAERPKGSFSTLEIQRTEQGDSAMYLCASSLKGVNTEAFFGQGTRLTVV.